What follows are 31 T cell receptor beta chains derived from one specimen sequenced in a study of blood T cells in healthy people across ages. Next came a second PCR, run for about 7 to 11 cycles, which used a sample-barcoded 5' primer along with a J-beta primer mix. TCRdb passed the 5' RACE reads through MiXCR, listing each CDR3 protein once. The sample contains just under 750,000 distinct CDR3 sequences, 20% to 25% of which appear only once. Sequencing was performed on blood. Receptor source: a man aged 65 to 85 in good health.

The CDR3 is CASNLRASGSGNGELFF. The CDR3 region has the DNA TGTGCCAGCAACCTAAGGGCTAGCGGGAGTGGGAACGGGGAGCTGTTTTTT. The chain uses TRBV7-3 and TRBJ2-2; 10 bases match TRBD2. V lost 7 bases, J lost 7 bases, and 15 bases stayed unmatched. The CDR3 is 17 amino acids. Germline-derived CDR1 and CDR2 are SGHTA and FQGTGA.

This rearrangement joins TRBV2 to TRBJ1-1, with a weak D call TRBD1 (6 bases). V was shortened by 0 bases and J by 4 bases, with 9 bases between the two germline ends. Germline V gene data show CDR1 as SNHLY and CDR2 as FYNNEI. The CDR3 covers 14 residues. For the CDR3, the DNA is TGTGCCAGCAGTGAAGCGGGGGCAGGCACTGAAGCTTTCTTT. Translated: CASSEAGAGTEAFF.

J is TRBJ2-5 and V is TRBV12-3 or TRBV12-4; D not certain. V lost 5 bases, J lost 2 bases, and 18 bases lay in between. This CDR3 spans 16 amino acids. The CDR3 is CASSVRLNGPQETQYF. The CDR3 region has the DNA TGTGCCAGCAGTGTAAGACTGAACGGACCACAAGAGACCCAGTACTTC.

This clonotype was counted a few times. The genes are TRBV5-6 and TRBJ2-5; either TRBD1 or TRBD2 may supply D (5 bases each). Per germline, CDR1 SGHDT and CDR2 YYEEEE. The V gene lost 4 bases and the J gene lost 5 bases, with 15 bases spanning the gap. CDR3 length: 14 residues. CDR3 protein: CASSRTGTEETQYF. The CDR3 DNA sequence: TGTGCCAGCAGCCGCACCGGGACCGAGGAGACCCAGTACTTC.

The chain couples TRBV12-3 or TRBV12-4 to TRBJ2-7, with TRBD1 as a possible D gene (6 bases). The end of the DNA aligns better with TRBJ2-1, so the J call may be wrong. This CDR3 has 13 amino acids. CDR3 loop: CASMRGSVTEQFF. The CDR3 region has the DNA TGTGCCAGCATGAGGGGGTCGGTGACTGAGCAGTTCTTC.

This clonotype appeared a few times. This rearrangement joins TRBV7-9 to TRBJ2-1; 12 bases map to TRBD2. V gave up 5 bases and J gave up 8 bases; unmatched junction bases: 10. The CDR3 loop spans 16 amino acids. Germline CDR1 is SEHNR and CDR2 is FQNEAQ (reference sequence). The CDR3 region is CASSPWTSGNSYEQFF. In DNA form, the CDR3 reads TGTGCCAGCAGCCCGTGGACTAGCGGGAATTCGTATGAGCAGTTCTTC.

This clonotype was found a few times. The chain joins TRBV20-1 to TRBJ2-3, with 9 bases matching TRBD2. V lost 6 bases and J lost 4; bases outside the gene matches: 11. The CDR3 is 15 residues long. Per germline, CDR1 DFQATT and CDR2 SNEGSKA (reference sequence). The CDR3 DNA reads as TGCAGTGCCCCACGACCGGCTAGCGGGGCAGATACGCAGTATTTT. Translating gives CSAPRPASGADTQYF.

This clonotype showed up just once. The gene calls are TRBV9 and TRBJ2-5, with a weak D call TRBD2 (6 bases). Germline CDR1 SGDLS, CDR2 YYNGEE. V was pared by 0 bases and J by 3 bases, with 18 bases between. The CDR3 sequence is 17 residues long. This chain's CDR3 is CASSVGSVGGKEETQYF. As DNA, the CDR3 is TGTGCCAGCAGCGTAGGGTCGGTCGGGGGAAAGGAAGAGACCCAGTACTTC.

Regarding this clonotype: The junction shows a germline mismatch at one end, possibly a read error. This chain links TRBV5-1 with TRBJ2-1; TRBD2 matches at 9 bases. The V gene's germline CDR1 is SGHRS and CDR2 YFSETQ. The CDR3 spans 16 residues. CDR3: CASSAVLAGSNNEQFF. The CDR3 DNA reads as TGCGCCAGCAGCGCTGTACTAGCGGGCTCCAACAATGAGCAGTTCTTC.

The chain has TRBV20-1 and TRBJ2-3; 7 bases line up with TRBD2. With V trimmed by 4 bases and J by 4 bases, 14 bases remained unmatched. Germline V gene data show CDR1 as DFQATT and CDR2 as SNEGSKA (reference sequence). The CDR3 runs to 16 residues. The CDR3 DNA reads as TGCAGTGCTACCCCGGCTGGGGGGGGTGTTGCAGATACGCAGTATTTT. Protein sequence: CSATPAGGGVADTQYF.

This clonotype was counted only a few times. V gene TRBV29-1 combines with J gene TRBJ2-2; D is perhaps TRBD2 (6 bases). There are 14 residues in the CDR3. Germline values: CDR1 SQVTM, CDR2 ANQGSEA. The V end was cut by 3 bases, the J end by 4 bases, with 12 bases between. This CDR3 reads CSVEVGRGTGELFF. The CDR3 DNA reads TGCAGCGTTGAGGTCGGGAGAGGCACCGGGGAGCTGTTTTTT.

This clonotype occurred many times. The rearrangement joins TRBV12-3 or TRBV12-4 to TRBJ1-1, with 8 bases identical to TRBD1. J lost 5 bases, V lost 3 bases, and 5 bases had no gene match. This CDR3 spans 14 amino acids. CDR3 amino acids: CASSLGRGRTEAFF. DNA for the CDR3: TGTGCCAGCAGTTTGGGCAGGGGGCGTACTGAAGCTTTCTTT.

CDR3 sequence: CASSLRLAQEGETQYF. The CDR3, as DNA: TGTGCCAGCAGCCTAAGACTAGCCCAAGAGGGAGAGACCCAGTACTTC. The chain uses TRBV4-2 and TRBJ2-5; the match to TRBD2 covers 7 bases. Losses at the gene ends were 4 bases for V and 4 bases for J; bases not matched to a gene: 12. The germline gives CDR1 LGHNA, CDR2 YNFKEQ. This CDR3 has 16 residues.

This clonotype has a count of ten or more. The genes are TRBV5-5 and TRBJ2-7, with D uncertain. CDR1 is SGHKS, CDR2 YYEKEE, per germline (reference sequence). CDR3 length: 14 amino acids. Trimming cost V 2 bases and J 0 bases, with 9 bases left between them. DNA of the CDR3: TGTGCCAGCAGCTTTGGCCCCAGCTCCTACGAGCAGTACGTC. Residues: CASSFGPSSYEQYV.

At least ten counts were recorded for this clonotype. The chain joins TRBV12-3 or TRBV12-4 to TRBJ2-1; D unresolved. The CDR3 spans 13 residues. Deletions cut 2 bases from V and 13 bases from J, with 15 bases between. CDR3 loop: CASSLMAETQQFF. CDR3 coding DNA: TGTGCCAGCAGTTTAATGGCGGAGACTCAACAGTTCTTC.

This clonotype was counted a few times. The chain employs TRBV10-3 and TRBJ1-2, with D possibly matching TRBD1 (6 bases). In germline, CDR1 is ENHRY, CDR2 SYGVKD. The CDR3 extends over 14 amino acids. The germline V and J ends were trimmed by 0 bases and 7 bases, with 12 bases remaining between them. CDR3 DNA: TGTGCCATCAGTGAGTCGAAGGGGGTTTCTGGCTACACCTTC. Its translation is CAISESKGVSGYTF.

Only a few counts were recorded for this clonotype. The V gene is TRBV15, the J gene TRBJ1-1, with D hard to call. CDR3 length equals 12 residues. Germline CDR1 LNHNV, CDR2 YYDKDF (reference sequence). V lost 3 bases to trimming and J lost 3 bases, with 5 bases between them. DNA of the CDR3: TGTGCCACCAGCAGGGTTTACACTGAAGCTTTCTTT. Translated, it gives CATSRVYTEAFF.

This clonotype was observed a handful of times. The chain joins TRBV5-6 to TRBJ2-2; the match to TRBD1 covers 10 bases. Germline CDR1 and CDR2: SGHDT and YYEEEE. The CDR3 has 17 residues. Unmatched junction bases numbered 12, after V lost 3 bases and J lost 7 bases. The CDR3 reads CASSSRDRGADVGELFF. Here the CDR3 DNA reads TGTGCCAGCAGCTCGAGGGACAGGGGTGCTGATGTCGGGGAGCTGTTTTTT. The whole variable domain, filled in from reference TRBV5-6 and TRBJ2-2, reads DAGVTQSPTHLIKTRGQQVTLRCSPKSGHDTVSWYQQALGQGPQFIFQYYEEEERQRGNFPDRFSGHQFPNYSSELNVNALLLGDSALYLCASSSRDRGADVGELFFGEGSRLTVL.

V usage is TRBV20-1 and J usage is TRBJ2-1; tentatively, D is TRBD2 (5 bases). The CDR3 is made up of 15 amino acids. Germline CDR1 and CDR2: DFQATT and SNEGSKA (reference sequence). Trimming shortened V by 4 bases and J by 4 bases, and 17 bases separated the two germline ends. This chain's CDR3 is CSAILTRTAYNEQFF. CDR3 nucleotides: TGCAGTGCTATTCTGACCCGGACTGCTTACAATGAGCAGTTCTTC.

This clonotype was recorded a few times. This chain uses TRBV18 with TRBJ2-7; 8 positions agree with TRBD1. The germline gives CDR1 KGHSH, CDR2 LQKENI. CDR3 length: 14 residues. Trimming removed 3 bases from V and 4 bases from J; junction bases left unmatched: 5. CDR3 sequence (DNA): TGTGCCAGCTCACCTAGGACAGGGAGATACGAGCAGTACTTC. As protein: CASSPRTGRYEQYF.

The sample holds a few counts of this clonotype. The J gene is TRBJ1-1, the V gene TRBV24-1; possibly TRBD1 for D (5 bases). Per the germline V gene, CDR1 is KGHDR and CDR2 is SFDVKD. With 4 bases removed from V and 4 bases from J, the gap between germline ends came to 18 bases. CDR3 size: 16 residues. CDR3 sequence (DNA): TGTGCCACCAGTGACATTCCCAACCAAGGGGTCACTGAAGCTTTCTTT. Protein: CATSDIPNQGVTEAFF.

With regard to this clonotype: The germline gene is not matched at one end of the junction; a read error may be the cause. V gene TRBV12-3 or TRBV12-4 combines with J gene TRBJ2-3; D is uncertain. The CDR3 is made up of 15 amino acids. The CDR3, as DNA: TGTGCCAGCAGCCTAGGCAGGTTTGGCACAGATGCGCAGTATTTT. Residues: CASSLGRFGTDAQYF.

This clonotype has only a few counts. The V gene is TRBV7-2, the J gene TRBJ2-7, with TRBD1 identical over 9 bases. V gave up 5 bases and J gave up 4 bases; unmatched junction bases: 9. Germline lookup yields CDR1 SGHTA and CDR2 FQGNSA. The CDR3 contains 15 residues. CDR3 coding DNA: TGTGCCAGCAGCCTTCGGGGACAGGGAGCTTACGAGCAGTACGTC. It specifies CASSLRGQGAYEQYV.

The chain couples TRBV29-1 to TRBJ2-2, with D unresolved. Germline V gene lookup returns CDR1 SQVTM and CDR2 ANQGSEA. This CDR3 has 13 amino acids. CDR3 region: CGTRRKNTGELFF. CDR3 bases: TGCGGTACCCGGCGGAAGAACACCGGGGAGCTGTTTTTT.

This sequence joins TRBV12-3 or TRBV12-4 and TRBJ1-5; D not resolved. V lost 2 bases to trimming and J lost 0 bases, with 5 bases between them. This CDR3 has 14 residues. The CDR3 bases are TGTGCCAGCAGTTTAAACTCTAGCAATCAGCCCCAGCATTTT. Residues: CASSLNSSNQPQHF.

V usage is TRBV20-1 and J usage is TRBJ2-7; no clear D. CDR3 length equals 13 residues. Looked up from germline, CDR1 is DFQATT and CDR2 is SNEGSKA (reference sequence). The V and J ends lost 1 base and 3 bases respectively, with 10 bases between them. This chain's CDR3 is CSARGLSDYEQYF. In nucleotides, the CDR3 is TGCAGTGCTAGAGGACTTTCGGACTACGAGCAGTACTTC.

This clonotype was picked up many times. This rearrangement joins TRBV12-3 or TRBV12-4 to TRBJ2-5, with no clear D. Trimming cost V 7 bases and J 4 bases, with 16 bases left between them. The CDR3 covers 14 residues. CDR3 residues: CASTIGLSLETQYF. Written as DNA, the CDR3 is TGTGCCAGCACCATTGGGCTTTCCCTAGAGACCCAGTACTTC.

This clonotype was counted a few times. The V call is TRBV18, the J call TRBJ1-1, with D tentatively TRBD1 (6 bases). Trimming left V 1 base short and J 3 bases short, with 12 bases between. Looked up from germline, CDR1 is KGHSH and CDR2 is LQKENI. This CDR3 has 15 amino acids. The CDR3: CASSPRTRGDTEAFF. The CDR3 nucleotides read TGTGCCAGCTCACCACGTACCAGGGGAGACACTGAAGCTTTCTTT.

The V gene is TRBV4-1, the J gene TRBJ2-7; D may match TRBD1 or TRBD2 (5 bases each). The CDR3 is 14 amino acids. Germline lookup yields CDR1 MGHRA and CDR2 YSYEKL. Deletions cut 8 bases from V and 3 bases from J, with 17 bases between. The CDR3 sequence: CASAVGGSGYEQYF. For the CDR3, the DNA is TGCGCCAGCGCTGTTGGGGGATCGGGCTACGAGCAGTACTTC.

This clonotype was observed many times. V usage is TRBV5-1 and J usage is TRBJ2-7; D is uncertain. The CDR3 covers 14 residues. V lost 0 bases and J 4 bases, leaving 11 bases between the germline ends. Germline-derived CDR1 and CDR2 are SGHRS and YFSETQ. The DNA of the CDR3 is TGCGCCAGCAGCTTGGCTCCCATGGGGTACGAGCAGTACTTC. It codes for CASSLAPMGYEQYF.

The genes are TRBV5-1 and TRBJ2-7; weak D call: TRBD2 (6 bases). V lost 6 bases and J lost 3, with 19 bases in between. The CDR3 runs 15 residues. Germline loops: CDR1 SGHRS, CDR2 YFSETQ. As DNA, the CDR3 is TGCGCCAGCAATTCTCTAGGGGACTCCTTCTACGAGCAGTACTTC. Amino acid sequence: CASNSLGDSFYEQYF. The variable domain in full, completed from reference TRBV5-1 and TRBJ2-7, reads KAGVTQTPRYLIKTRGQQVTLSCSPISGHRSVSWYQQTPGQGLQFLFEYFSETQRNKGNFPGRFSGRQFSNSRSEMNVSTLELGDSALYLCASNSLGDSFYEQYFGPGTRLTVT.